Shown below are 10 T cell receptor beta chains from a single sample sequenced in a study of blood T cell repertoires in COVID-19. Libraries were prepared by immunoSEQ multiplex PCR; TCRdb keeps only in-frame clonotypes and omits some of them. Of around 250,000 clones detected, more than 85% appear once; the ten largest clones hold 5.5% to 7.5%. Sequencing used peripheral blood. All receptors derive from a woman in her seventies with active or convalescent COVID-19.

V and J are TRBV5-4 and TRBJ2-2, with a tentative D call TRBD2 (6 bases). The V end was cut by 4 bases, the J end by 3 bases, with 19 bases between. CDR3 length: 17 residues. Germline lookup yields CDR1 SGHNT and CDR2 YYREEE (reference sequence). CDR3 DNA sequence: TGTGCCAGCAGCATGCGGGACGTCAAGTTCTACACCGGGGAGCTGTTTTTT. It yields the protein CASSMRDVKFYTGELFF.

This chain joins TRBV6-5 and TRBJ1-4; 7 nucleotides match TRBD1. Germline loops: CDR1 MNHEY, CDR2 SVGAGI. The CDR3 totals 16 residues. V lost 0 bases to trimming and J lost 7 bases; unmatched junction nucleotides: 8. In DNA form, the CDR3 reads TGTGCCAGCAGTTACTCATCGTCAGGGGGAGGTGAAAAACTGTTTTTT. Protein: CASSYSSSGGGEKLFF.

The chain employs TRBV9 and TRBJ1-4; 7 bases match TRBD1. Germline V gene lookup returns CDR1 SGDLS and CDR2 YYNGEE. This CDR3 region has 14 residues. Germline trimming cut 3 bases from V and 5 bases from J; bases unmatched to any gene: 4. In DNA, the CDR3 is TGTGCCAGCAGCGGGGACAGTTTAAATGAAAAACTGTTTTTT. Protein sequence: CASSGDSLNEKLFF. Full variable domain (missing parts from reference TRBV9 and TRBJ1-4): DSGVTQTPKHLITATGQRVTLRCSPRSGDLSVYWYQQSLDQGLQFLIQYYNGEERAKGNILERFSAQQFPDLHSELNLSSLELGDSALYFCASSGDSLNEKLFFGSGTQLSVL.

The rearrangement links TRBV15 to TRBJ1-1; unclear D gene. The CDR3 runs to 13 residues. The V end lost 8 bases, the J end lost 1 base, and 11 bases lay between the germline ends. CDR1 is LNHNV, CDR2 YYDKDF, per germline (reference sequence). CDR3 amino acids: CATVPQANTEAFF. Here the CDR3 DNA reads TGTGCCACCGTCCCTCAAGCGAACACTGAAGCTTTCTTT.

J is TRBJ1-2 and V is TRBV1; the table's D call TRBD1 went unverified against the DNA. TRBV1 is shown as a pseudogene. This CDR3 has 16 amino acids. In nucleotides, the CDR3 is TGCACCAGCAGCCCATGGGGACGACAGGGCCCCCGTGGCTACACCTTC. This translates into CTSSPWGRQGPRGYTF.

The rearrangement joins TRBV6-5 to TRBJ2-2; 7 positions match TRBD1. This CDR3 has 14 residues. J lost 4 bases, V lost 8 bases, and 7 bases had no gene match. CDR1 MNHEY and CDR2 SVGAGI come from the germline V gene. The CDR3 protein is CASATSGGTGELFF. CDR3 bases: TGTGCCAGCGCGACCTCAGGGGGCACCGGGGAGCTGTTTTTT.

This clone turned up a few times. The chain joins TRBV18 to TRBJ1-2, with D unresolved. This CDR3 has 13 residues. Looked up from germline, CDR1 is KGHSH and CDR2 is LQKENI. V was pared by 3 bases and J by 8 bases, with 13 bases between. CDR3 nucleotide sequence: TGTGCCAGCTCACCCGACCAGTGGAGGGGCTACACCTTC. Protein product: CASSPDQWRGYTF. Looking up the rest from reference TRBV18 and TRBJ1-2 gives the full variable domain: NAGVMQNPRHLVRRRGQEARLRCSPMKGHSHVYWYRQLPEEGLKFMVYLQKENIIDESGMPKERFSAEFPKEGPSILRIQQVVRGDSAAYFCASSPDQWRGYTFGSGTRLTVV.

V and J are TRBV5-1 and TRBJ1-4; 10 bases are shared with TRBD1. The CDR3 consists of 14 residues. Trimming took 4 bases from V and 8 from J; bases not matched to a gene: 5. Germline V gene sequence: CDR1 SGHRS, CDR2 YFSETQ. In nucleotides, the CDR3 is TGCGCCAGCAGCCCTGGGACAGGGGTAGAAAAACTGTTTTTT. This codes for CASSPGTGVEKLFF. Based on the CDR3 plus reference TRBV5-1 and TRBJ1-4, the full variable domain is KAGVTQTPRYLIKTRGQQVTLSCSPISGHRSVSWYQQTPGQGLQFLFEYFSETQRNKGNFPGRFSGRQFSNSRSEMNVSTLELGDSALYLCASSPGTGVEKLFFGSGTQLSVL.

This clone was counted a few times. The rearrangement joins TRBV6-2 or TRBV6-3 to TRBJ2-1, with TRBD2 matching 8 bases. The CDR3 spans 14 residues. Germline assignment: CDR1 MNHEY and CDR2 SVGEGT. The V and J ends lost 5 bases and 6 bases, in that order; junction bases with no gene match: 6. In DNA, the CDR3 is TGTGCCAGCAGTCCCCCCGGGACTAGCAATGAGCAGTTCTTC. Translated: CASSPPGTSNEQFF.

The rearrangement links TRBV6-5 to TRBJ1-1; 10 bases map to TRBD1. With 2 bases clipped from V and 11 bases from J, the junction kept 5 bases outside the gene matches. The CDR3 totals 13 residues. In germline, CDR1 is MNHEY, CDR2 SVGAGI. The DNA of the CDR3 is TGTGCCAGCAGTTACCGGGACAGGGGTTTGGCTTTCTTT. It specifies CASSYRDRGLAFF.